A selection of T cell receptor beta chains follows, all from one sample in a study of blood T cell repertoires in COVID-19. Sequencing was performed with immunoSEQ multiplex PCR; in TCRdb, only in-frame clones are kept and a portion is missing. The table records around 260,000 clones, about 80% of them present only once. The sample consisted of peripheral blood. The receptors come from a person aged 65 to 79 with COVID-19, enrolled during active disease. Both conserved end residues are part of each CDR3. A D gene is named only where the DNA matches it firmly. Rows give clone size only sometimes, using once, few, many, or a class for an expanded clone.

j_gene: TRBJ2-7
v_gene: TRBV7-8
d_gene: -
abundance: -
CDR3nt: TGTGCCAGCAGCCCCCGGGGCGGGACCTACGAGCAGTACTTC
CDR3aa: CASSPRGGTYEQYF

j_gene: TRBJ1-5
v_gene: TRBV28
d_gene: -
abundance: once
CDR3nt: TGTGCCAGCAGCTTTGCGCGACGAAAACAGACGGCTAATAGCAATCAGCCCCAGCATTTT
CDR3aa: CASSFARRKQTANSNQPQHF

j_gene: TRBJ1-1
v_gene: TRBV20-1
d_gene: -
abundance: once
CDR3nt: TGCAGTTGGGTAGGGGTTGCTGAAGCTTTCTTT
CDR3aa: CSWVGVAEAFF

j_gene: TRBJ1-5
v_gene: TRBV2
d_gene: -
abundance: -
CDR3nt: TGTGCCAGCAACACGGACGGGATCCGCGAGCCCCAGCATTTT
CDR3aa: CASNTDGIREPQHF

j_gene: TRBJ1-2
v_gene: TRBV19
d_gene: TRBD1
abundance: -
CDR3nt: TGTGCCAGTACTAGCTTGGAACAGGGGGTGCGTTTTGGCTACACCTTC
CDR3aa: CASTSLEQGVRFGYTF

j_gene: TRBJ1-1
v_gene: TRBV19
d_gene: -
abundance: -
CDR3nt: TGTGCCAGTAAAGGGGTGGCGAACACTGAAGCTTTCTTT
CDR3aa: CASKGVANTEAFF

j_gene: TRBJ1-2
v_gene: TRBV11-2
d_gene: -
abundance: few
CDR3nt: TGTGCCAGCAGCTCCCCCAGGCAGTATGGCTACACCTTC
CDR3aa: CASSSPRQYGYTF

j_gene: TRBJ1-1
v_gene: TRBV19
d_gene: TRBD1
abundance: -
CDR3nt: TGTGCCAGTAGGCGGACAGGGGGCTTGTCAGCTTTCTTT
CDR3aa: CASRRTGGLSAFF

j_gene: TRBJ2-7
v_gene: TRBV7-2
d_gene: TRBD1
abundance: -
CDR3nt: TGTGCCAGCAGCAGCCGGACAGGGTACTCCTACGAGCAGTACTTC
CDR3aa: CASSSRTGYSYEQYF

j_gene: TRBJ2-7
v_gene: TRBV28
d_gene: TRBD2
abundance: -
CDR3nt: TGTGCCAGCAACACAGCGGGAGAGGACTACGAGCAGTACTTC
CDR3aa: CASNTAGEDYEQYF

j_gene: TRBJ1-6
v_gene: TRBV27
d_gene: TRBD1
abundance: -
CDR3nt: TGTGCCAGCTCGGACAGGGGGTTTCATAATTCACCCCTCCACTTT
CDR3aa: CASSDRGFHNSPLHF

j_gene: TRBJ2-5
v_gene: TRBV5-1
d_gene: TRBD2
abundance: few
CDR3nt: TGCGCCAGCAGCTTGGCTCGGGGGACTAGCGGGGAAGAGACCCAGTACTTC
CDR3aa: CASSLARGTSGEETQYF

j_gene: TRBJ1-5
v_gene: TRBV19
d_gene: -
abundance: -
CDR3nt: TGTGCCAGCCCTCGTGGGGCCGGTTTTAGTAATCAGCCCCAGCATTTT
CDR3aa: CASPRGAGFSNQPQHF

j_gene: TRBJ1-2
v_gene: TRBV5-6
d_gene: -
abundance: -
CDR3nt: TGTGCCAGCAGTGGTTCCACCGGGTATGGCTACACCTTC
CDR3aa: CASSGSTGYGYTF

j_gene: TRBJ2-2
v_gene: TRBV11-3
d_gene: TRBD1
abundance: -
CDR3nt: TGTGCCAGCAGCCCTAAGACAGGGGCCGGGGAGCTGTTTTTT
CDR3aa: CASSPKTGAGELFF

j_gene: TRBJ2-1
v_gene: TRBV15
d_gene: TRBD2
abundance: -
CDR3nt: TGTGCCACCAGCAGAGTATTTCAGCGGGGGGGAAGCTCCTACAATGAGCAGTTCTTC
CDR3aa: CATSRVFQRGGSSYNEQFF

j_gene: TRBJ1-3
v_gene: TRBV29-1
d_gene: -
abundance: -
CDR3nt: TGCAGCGTTGAAAACGCCTTGGCAAACACCATATATTTT
CDR3aa: CSVENALANTIYF

j_gene: TRBJ1-2
v_gene: TRBV21-1
d_gene: -
abundance: -
CDR3nt: TGTGCCAGCAGCAAAGACAAAAATTCTAACTATGGCTACACCTTC
CDR3aa: CASSKDKNSNYGYTF

j_gene: TRBJ2-3
v_gene: TRBV4-3
d_gene: -
abundance: -
CDR3nt: TGCGCCAGCAGCCAAGACCTCGGGAAGACAGATACGCAGTATTTT
CDR3aa: CASSQDLGKTDTQYF

j_gene: TRBJ2-3
v_gene: TRBV9
d_gene: TRBD2
abundance: -
CDR3nt: TGTGCCAGCAGCGGGGGGACTAGCGGACTCACAGATACGCAGTATTTT
CDR3aa: CASSGGTSGLTDTQYF

j_gene: TRBJ2-2
v_gene: TRBV28
d_gene: TRBD1
abundance: -
CDR3nt: TGTGCCAGCAGGCAGGGGGTGAACACCGGGGAGCTGTTTTTT
CDR3aa: CASRQGVNTGELFF

j_gene: TRBJ1-1
v_gene: TRBV5-1
d_gene: TRBD1
abundance: few
CDR3nt: TGCGCCAGCAGCGCCCGGGACAGGGCCACTGAAGCTTTCTTT
CDR3aa: CASSARDRATEAFF

j_gene: TRBJ2-5
v_gene: TRBV19
d_gene: -
abundance: -
CDR3nt: TGTGCCAGTAGAGGACAGTCCAAAGAGACCCAGTACTTC
CDR3aa: CASRGQSKETQYF

j_gene: TRBJ2-5
v_gene: TRBV5-1
d_gene: -
abundance: -
CDR3nt: TGCGCCAGCAGCCCGGCCGGGGGAGAGACCCAGTACTTC
CDR3aa: CASSPAGGETQYF

j_gene: TRBJ2-7
v_gene: TRBV30
d_gene: TRBD2
abundance: few
CDR3nt: TGTGCCTGGAGTGTAATGGTGGGAGGGGCGGATGAGCAGTACTTC
CDR3aa: CAWSVMVGGADEQYF

j_gene: TRBJ2-3
v_gene: TRBV4-1
d_gene: -
abundance: once
CDR3nt: TGCGCCAGCAGCCAAGGTTGGGAGGGGGAGCGCACAGATACGCAGTATTTT
CDR3aa: CASSQGWEGERTDTQYF

j_gene: TRBJ2-2
v_gene: TRBV9
d_gene: TRBD2
abundance: -
CDR3nt: TGTGCCAGCAGCGTATTGCTAGCGGGAGATCGAACCGGGGAGCTGTTTTTT
CDR3aa: CASSVLLAGDRTGELFF

j_gene: TRBJ1-2
v_gene: TRBV4-1
d_gene: -
abundance: -
CDR3nt: TGCGCCAGCAGCCAAGTCTGGGAGTATGGCTACACCTTC
CDR3aa: CASSQVWEYGYTF

j_gene: TRBJ2-5
v_gene: TRBV5-1
d_gene: -
abundance: -
CDR3nt: TGCGCCAGCAGCTCGAATCAGGGCATTCAGGAGACCCAGTACTTC
CDR3aa: CASSSNQGIQETQYF

j_gene: TRBJ1-5
v_gene: TRBV28
d_gene: -
abundance: -
CDR3nt: TGTGCCAGCAGTTTACGGGGTCAGCCCCAGCATTTT
CDR3aa: CASSLRGQPQHF

j_gene: TRBJ2-5
v_gene: TRBV19
d_gene: -
abundance: -
CDR3nt: TGTGCCAGTAGGACAGGCCAGGGGACCCAGTACTTC
CDR3aa: CASRTGQGTQYF

j_gene: TRBJ1-2
v_gene: TRBV15
d_gene: -
abundance: -
CDR3nt: TGTGCCACCAGCAGAGAGGCGGGTCAGGGCTACACCTTC
CDR3aa: CATSREAGQGYTF

j_gene: TRBJ2-1
v_gene: TRBV5-4
d_gene: TRBD2
abundance: -
CDR3nt: TGTGCCAGCAGCTTGCCCCCCCTAGCGGGAGGGATCTCCAATGAGCAGTTCTTC
CDR3aa: CASSLPPLAGGISNEQFF

j_gene: TRBJ1-2
v_gene: TRBV2
d_gene: -
abundance: few
CDR3nt: TGTGCCAGCATCGGGGGTATGGTCTATGGCTACACCTTC
CDR3aa: CASIGGMVYGYTF

j_gene: TRBJ2-7
v_gene: TRBV7-2
d_gene: -
abundance: -
CDR3nt: TGTGCCAGCAGCTTAGGCATTTCGGTGAACTCCTACGAGCAGTACTTC
CDR3aa: CASSLGISVNSYEQYF

j_gene: TRBJ1-2
v_gene: TRBV19
d_gene: TRBD1
abundance: -
CDR3nt: TGTGCCAGTAGTATAGAGGACAGGGAGGTCGCCGGCTACACCTTC
CDR3aa: CASSIEDREVAGYTF

j_gene: TRBJ1-1
v_gene: TRBV7-9
d_gene: -
abundance: -
CDR3nt: TGTGCCAGCCACAGGGATGAAGCTGAAGCTTTCTTT
CDR3aa: CASHRDEAEAFF

j_gene: TRBJ1-2
v_gene: TRBV5-6
d_gene: -
abundance: -
CDR3nt: TGTGCCAGCAGCCGTTTTGGCTACACCTTC
CDR3aa: CASSRFGYTF

j_gene: TRBJ2-2
v_gene: TRBV27
d_gene: -
abundance: -
CDR3nt: TGTGCCAGCAACCGACAACCCCCTCGGAATTCAGAGACCGGGGAGCTGTTTTTT
CDR3aa: CASNRQPPRNSETGELFF

j_gene: TRBJ2-3
v_gene: TRBV9
d_gene: -
abundance: -
CDR3nt: TGTGCCAGCAGCGTAACAACCGACAGTATCCGAGATACGCAGTATTTT
CDR3aa: CASSVTTDSIRDTQYF

j_gene: TRBJ2-4
v_gene: TRBV29-1
d_gene: -
abundance: once
CDR3nt: TGCAGCGTTTTTTGGGGGACAATTGCTCTAGCCAAAAACATTCAGTACTTC
CDR3aa: CSVFWGTIALAKNIQYF

j_gene: TRBJ2-7
v_gene: TRBV10-2
d_gene: TRBD1
abundance: few
CDR3nt: TGCGCCAGCCATCAGTTCGCAGGGGGCGAGCAGTACTTC
CDR3aa: CASHQFAGGEQYF

j_gene: TRBJ2-2
v_gene: TRBV19
d_gene: TRBD2
abundance: -
CDR3nt: TGTGCCAGTAGTATTGGACTAGCTGCGCGAACCGGGGAGCTGTTTTTT
CDR3aa: CASSIGLAARTGELFF

j_gene: TRBJ2-1
v_gene: TRBV4-3
d_gene: TRBD2
abundance: -
CDR3nt: TGCGCCAGCAGCCAGGGAGCGGGAGAGGGGGGCAATGAGCAGTTCTTC
CDR3aa: CASSQGAGEGGNEQFF

j_gene: TRBJ2-7
v_gene: TRBV19
d_gene: -
abundance: -
CDR3nt: TGTGCCAGTAGCGGGGACTCCTACGAGCAGTACTTC
CDR3aa: CASSGDSYEQYF

j_gene: TRBJ2-1
v_gene: TRBV5-4
d_gene: TRBD2
abundance: -
CDR3nt: TGTGCCAGCAGCCTAGCGGGAACGAGCTCCTACAATGAGCAGTTCTTC
CDR3aa: CASSLAGTSSYNEQFF

j_gene: TRBJ2-7
v_gene: TRBV29-1
d_gene: -
abundance: -
CDR3nt: TGCAGCGTTACGCCTAGTCCCTACGAGCAGTACTTC
CDR3aa: CSVTPSPYEQYF

j_gene: TRBJ1-6
v_gene: TRBV4-2
d_gene: -
abundance: few
CDR3nt: TGTGCCAGCAGCCAAGGAGGGGGTAGAATCACCCTCCACTTT
CDR3aa: CASSQGGGRITLHF

j_gene: TRBJ2-3
v_gene: TRBV4-2
d_gene: -
abundance: -
CDR3nt: TGTGCCAGCAGCCAGTCGGTCTCGGGGAGTGAGGCAGATACGCAGTATTTT
CDR3aa: CASSQSVSGSEADTQYF